This T cell receptor beta chain stems from a study of cytomegalovirus exposure and HLA in healthy donors (dated by TCRdb to about 2017). At the level of the whole study: The 550 to 750 repertoires of the first cohort and the approximately 110 validation repertoires were produced on the same platform, according to a later analysis. The study aimed to test whether signatures of past pathogen exposure could be identified by cataloging public T cell receptors. To predict cytomegalovirus infection status, the study brought together high-throughput TCR immunosequencing, statistical association of individual TCRs with disease status, and machine learning. Along with the roughly 710-subject first cohort, a separate validation cohort of more than 90 different subjects was used. Study-level results and caveats: Most TCR sequences were observed very rarely across donors, whereas some public TCRs were present in many individuals. The authors suggested that the approach could potentially be generalized to other disease states and immunological phenotypes. The validation cohort had no HLA typing available for a later analysis, so co-occurrence within that cohort was assessed over all 130 or so repertoires. A few of the identified cytomegalovirus-associated TCR beta chains were confirmed in vitro to be specific for cytomegalovirus antigens. The classifier was reported to diagnose cytomegalovirus status with high specificity and sensitivity in both the original and validation cohorts. In the study, around 160 TCR beta chains were listed as associated with cytomegalovirus. Of the cluster scores, 90% to 95% were above 0 in a later analysis, which found that TCRs clustered in the first cohort also tended to co-occur in the 95 to 150 validation repertoires.

Comments on this clone: Its antigen is currently not known. Within one base of it there is no much larger clone, and no base qualities were kept.

Libraries were built with the immunoSEQ multiplex PCR assay. Regarding the original processing steps: A statistical classification framework was built to diagnose cytomegalovirus status from the catalog of TCR beta chain sequences. What TCRdb holds here is the immuneACCESS table cut down to in-frame rearrangements. Part of the clones is not present; checked against another copy, under half of the missing clones reflect an unresolved V gene, and the others are unexplained. The V and J calls and clone size are taken from that table; D and trimming were inferred from the DNA. Across this sample there are over 250,000 clones, with 70% to 90% seen only once. Less than 1.2% of the sample belongs to the ten largest clones. Donors formed part of the validation cohort, which comprised about 120 subjects and was distinct from the first cohort of 550 to 850 subjects. Measured from the cysteine to the phenylalanine, the CDR3 is 14 residues long. The DNA shown is the 42-base CDR3, in frame from base 1. The V end gives up 5 bases and the J end 5 bases, leaving 6 bases in the junction not matched to a gene. CDR1 is given as SGHTA and CDR2 as FQGNSA, both from the germline V gene.

The chain is assembled from TRBV7-2 and TRBJ2-5; the junction holds 9 bases that match TRBD1. Specimen: PBMCs. The clonotype comes from a woman aged 18-29 years in good health and CMV-seronegative. For the CDR3, the sequence is CASSVGQGLETQYF. The nucleotide sequence is TGTGCCAGCAGCGTGGGACAGGGCCTGGAGACCCAGTACTTC. Extended through the reference TRBV7-2 and TRBJ2-5 proteins, this CDR3 yields the full variable domain: GAGVSQSPSNKVTEKGKDVELRCDPISGHTALYWYRQSLGQGLEFLIYFQGNSAPDKSGLPSDRFSAERTGGSVSTLTIQRTQQEDSAVYLCASSVGQGLETQYFGPGTRLLVL.